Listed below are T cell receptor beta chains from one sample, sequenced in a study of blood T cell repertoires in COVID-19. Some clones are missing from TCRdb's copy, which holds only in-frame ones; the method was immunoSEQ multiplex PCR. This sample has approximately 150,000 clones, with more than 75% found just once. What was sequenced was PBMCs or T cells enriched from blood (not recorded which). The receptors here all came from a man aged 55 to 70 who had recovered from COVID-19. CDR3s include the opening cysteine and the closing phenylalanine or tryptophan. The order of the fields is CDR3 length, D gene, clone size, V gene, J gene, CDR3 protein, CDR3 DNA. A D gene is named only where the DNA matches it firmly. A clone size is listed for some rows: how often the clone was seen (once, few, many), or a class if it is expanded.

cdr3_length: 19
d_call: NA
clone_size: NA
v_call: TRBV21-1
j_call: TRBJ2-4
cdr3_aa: CASSNSRNTLTGYENIQYF
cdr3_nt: TGTGCCAGCAGCAACAGTCGAAACACATTAACAGGGTATGAAAACATTCAGTACTTC

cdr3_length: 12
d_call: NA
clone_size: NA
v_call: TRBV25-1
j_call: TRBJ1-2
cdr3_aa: CASSEQNYGYTF
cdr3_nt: TGTGCCAGCAGTGAACAGAACTATGGCTACACCTTC

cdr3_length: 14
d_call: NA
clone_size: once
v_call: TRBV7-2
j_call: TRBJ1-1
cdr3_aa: CASSLARGGTEAFF
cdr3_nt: TGTGCCAGCAGCTTAGCAAGAGGTGGCACTGAAGCTTTCTTT

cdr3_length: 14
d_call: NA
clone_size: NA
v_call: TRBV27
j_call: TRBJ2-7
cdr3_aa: CASRRGHRDYEQYF
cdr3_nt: TGTGCCAGCAGACGGGGACATAGAGATTACGAGCAGTACTTC

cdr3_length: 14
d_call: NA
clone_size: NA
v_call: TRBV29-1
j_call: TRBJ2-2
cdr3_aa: CSVRQGGRVGELFF
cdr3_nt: TGCAGCGTTCGTCAGGGGGGACGGGTCGGGGAGCTGTTTTTT

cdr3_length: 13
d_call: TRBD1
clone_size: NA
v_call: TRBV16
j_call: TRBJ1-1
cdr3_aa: CASSQSRGQRAFF
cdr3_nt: TGTGCCAGCAGCCAATCACGGGGACAGCGGGCTTTCTTT

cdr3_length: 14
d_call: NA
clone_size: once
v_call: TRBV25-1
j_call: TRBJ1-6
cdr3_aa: CASSPTANNSPLHF
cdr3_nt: TGTGCCAGCAGCCCGACAGCGAATAATTCACCCCTCCACTTT

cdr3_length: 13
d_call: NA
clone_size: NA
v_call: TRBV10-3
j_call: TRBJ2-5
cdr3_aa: CAISVLLAETQYF
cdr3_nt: TGTGCCATCAGTGTCTTGCTAGCGGAGACCCAGTACTTC

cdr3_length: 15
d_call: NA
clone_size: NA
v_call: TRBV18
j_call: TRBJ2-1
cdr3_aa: CASSLLPSSYNEQFF
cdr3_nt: TGTGCCAGCTCCCTACTCCCGAGCTCCTACAATGAGCAGTTCTTC

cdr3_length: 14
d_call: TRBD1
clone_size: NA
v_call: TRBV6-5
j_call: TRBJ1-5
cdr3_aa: CASSSQGARQPQHF
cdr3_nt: TGTGCCAGCAGCTCCCAGGGGGCGCGACAGCCCCAGCATTTT

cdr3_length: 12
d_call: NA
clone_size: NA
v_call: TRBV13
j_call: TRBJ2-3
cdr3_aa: CASSLQGYTQYF
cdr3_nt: TGTGCCAGCAGCTTACAGGGTTATACGCAGTATTTT

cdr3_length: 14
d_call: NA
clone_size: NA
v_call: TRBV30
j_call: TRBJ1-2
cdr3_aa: CAWSKTGRSYGYTF
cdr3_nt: TGTGCCTGGAGTAAAACAGGGAGATCCTATGGCTACACCTTC

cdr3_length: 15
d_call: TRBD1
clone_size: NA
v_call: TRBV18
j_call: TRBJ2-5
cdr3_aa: CASSPIGQGRQTQYF
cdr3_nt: TGTGCCAGCTCACCTATCGGACAGGGGCGGCAGACCCAGTACTTC

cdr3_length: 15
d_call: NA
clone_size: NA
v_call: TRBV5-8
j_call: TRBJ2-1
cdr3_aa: CASSRGQNLYNEQFF
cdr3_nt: TGTGCCAGCAGCCGGGGACAAAACTTATACAATGAGCAGTTCTTC

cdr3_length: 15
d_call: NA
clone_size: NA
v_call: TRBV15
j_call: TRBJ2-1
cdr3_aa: CATSSGGGGDGEQFF
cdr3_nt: TGTGCCACCAGCAGCGGAGGGGGGGGTGATGGTGAGCAGTTCTTC

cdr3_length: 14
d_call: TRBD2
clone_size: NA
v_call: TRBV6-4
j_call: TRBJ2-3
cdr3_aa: CASSELAGTDTQYF
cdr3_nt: TGTGCCAGCAGTGAACTAGCGGGCACAGATACGCAGTATTTT

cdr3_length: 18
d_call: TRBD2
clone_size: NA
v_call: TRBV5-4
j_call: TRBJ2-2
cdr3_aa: CASSLGSSGRSGTGELFF
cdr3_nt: TGTGCCAGCAGCTTAGGGTCTAGCGGGAGATCGGGCACCGGGGAGCTGTTTTTT

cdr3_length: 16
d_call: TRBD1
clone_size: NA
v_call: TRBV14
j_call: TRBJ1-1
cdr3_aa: CASRPGGTGGSAEAFF
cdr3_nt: TGTGCCAGCAGACCTGGTGGGACAGGGGGTTCGGCTGAAGCTTTCTTT

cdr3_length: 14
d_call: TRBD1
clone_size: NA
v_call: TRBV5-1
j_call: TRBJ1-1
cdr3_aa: CASSPGQMNTEAFF
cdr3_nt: TGCGCCAGCAGCCCGGGACAGATGAACACTGAAGCTTTCTTT

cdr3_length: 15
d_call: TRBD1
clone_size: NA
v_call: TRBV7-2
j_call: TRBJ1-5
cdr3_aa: CASSLRTGVSQPQHF
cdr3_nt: TGTGCCAGCAGCTTACGGACAGGGGTTAGTCAGCCCCAGCATTTT

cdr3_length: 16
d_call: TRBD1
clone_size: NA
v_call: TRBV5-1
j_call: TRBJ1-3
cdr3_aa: CASSLEGQYSGNTIYF
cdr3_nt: TGCGCCAGCAGCTTGGAGGGACAGTACTCTGGAAACACCATATATTTT

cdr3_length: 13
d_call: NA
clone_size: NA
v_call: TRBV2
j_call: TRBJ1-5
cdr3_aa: CASSEAPNPPQHF
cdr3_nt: TGTGCCAGCAGTGAAGCTCCAAATCCGCCCCAGCATTTT

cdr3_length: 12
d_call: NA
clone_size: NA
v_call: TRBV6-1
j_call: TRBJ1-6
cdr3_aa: CASSEAGRAEVF
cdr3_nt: TGTGCCAGCAGTGAAGCGGGCAGGGCCGAGGTCTTT

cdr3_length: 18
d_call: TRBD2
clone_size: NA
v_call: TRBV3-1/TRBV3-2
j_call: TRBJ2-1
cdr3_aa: CASSQDTSGGSLYNEQFF
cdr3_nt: TGTGCCAGCAGCCAAGATACTAGCGGGGGGTCGCTTTACAATGAGCAGTTCTTC

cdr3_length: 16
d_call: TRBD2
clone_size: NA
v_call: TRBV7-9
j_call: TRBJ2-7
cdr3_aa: CASSTRLAGGSYEQYF
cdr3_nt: TGTGCCAGCAGCACCCGACTAGCGGGAGGATCCTACGAGCAGTACTTC

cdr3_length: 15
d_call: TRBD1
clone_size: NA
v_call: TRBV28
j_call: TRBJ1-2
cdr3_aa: CASSLPEDRERGYTF
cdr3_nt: TGTGCCAGCAGTCTTCCCGAGGACAGGGAACGAGGCTACACCTTC

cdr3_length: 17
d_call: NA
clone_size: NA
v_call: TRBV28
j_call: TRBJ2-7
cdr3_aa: CASIRRSTPQGAHEQYF
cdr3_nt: TGTGCCAGCATTCGACGATCTACTCCACAGGGCGCCCACGAGCAGTACTTC

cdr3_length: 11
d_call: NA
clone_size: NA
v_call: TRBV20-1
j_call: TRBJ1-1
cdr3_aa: CSASRAVEAFF
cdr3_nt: TGCAGTGCTAGTCGCGCGGTTGAAGCTTTCTTT

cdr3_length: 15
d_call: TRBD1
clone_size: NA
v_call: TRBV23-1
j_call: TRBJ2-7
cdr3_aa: CASSQSGDRPYEQYF
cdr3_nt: TGCGCCAGCAGTCAATCGGGGGACAGACCCTACGAGCAGTACTTC

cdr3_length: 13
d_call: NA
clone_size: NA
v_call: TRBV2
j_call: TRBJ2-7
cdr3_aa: CASTRFVGYEQYF
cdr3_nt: TGTGCCAGCACCCGTTTCGTCGGCTACGAGCAGTACTTC

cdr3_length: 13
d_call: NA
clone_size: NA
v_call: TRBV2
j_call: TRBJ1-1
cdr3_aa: CASSEDSGGKAFF
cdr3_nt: TGTGCCAGCAGTGAAGATAGCGGGGGGAAAGCTTTCTTT

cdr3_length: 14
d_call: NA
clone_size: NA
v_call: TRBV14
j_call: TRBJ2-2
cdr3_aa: CASSKASSSGELFF
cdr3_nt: TGTGCCAGCAGCAAAGCCTCTAGTTCCGGGGAGCTGTTTTTT

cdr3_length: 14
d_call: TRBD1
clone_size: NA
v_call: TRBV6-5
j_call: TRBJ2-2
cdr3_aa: CASSTGQGRGELFF
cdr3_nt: TGTGCCAGCAGTACGGGACAGGGACGAGGGGAGCTGTTTTTT

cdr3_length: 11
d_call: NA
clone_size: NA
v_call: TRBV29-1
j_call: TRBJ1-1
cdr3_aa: CSVGQATEAFF
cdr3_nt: TGCAGCGTTGGACAGGCCACTGAAGCTTTCTTT

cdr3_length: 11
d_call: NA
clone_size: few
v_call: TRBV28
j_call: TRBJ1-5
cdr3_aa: CASSFRRPQHF
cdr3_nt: TGTGCCAGCAGTTTCAGGCGGCCCCAGCATTTT

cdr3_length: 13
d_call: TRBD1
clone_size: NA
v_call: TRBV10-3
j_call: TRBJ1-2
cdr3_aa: CATGQGDNYGYTF
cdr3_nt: TGTGCCACCGGACAGGGAGATAACTATGGCTACACCTTC

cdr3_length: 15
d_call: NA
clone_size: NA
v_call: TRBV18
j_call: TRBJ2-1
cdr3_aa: CASSPPNGVLDEQFF
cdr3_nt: TGTGCCAGCTCACCACCGAACGGGGTCTTGGATGAGCAGTTCTTC

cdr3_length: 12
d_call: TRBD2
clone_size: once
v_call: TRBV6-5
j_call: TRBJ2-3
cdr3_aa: CASRTSGDTQYF
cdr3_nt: TGTGCCAGCAGGACTAGCGGAGATACGCAGTATTTT

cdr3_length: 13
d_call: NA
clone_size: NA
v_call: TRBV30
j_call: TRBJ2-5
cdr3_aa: CAWSIRLQETQYF
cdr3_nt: TGTGCCTGGAGTATAAGACTCCAAGAGACCCAGTACTTC

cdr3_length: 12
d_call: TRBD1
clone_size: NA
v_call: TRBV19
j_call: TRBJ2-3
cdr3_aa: CASSRTGYTQYF
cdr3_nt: TGTGCCAGTAGTCGGACAGGGTATACGCAGTATTTT

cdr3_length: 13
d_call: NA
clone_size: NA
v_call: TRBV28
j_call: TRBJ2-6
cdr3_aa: CASRGGGANVLTF
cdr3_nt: TGTGCCAGCCGGGGAGGCGGGGCCAACGTCCTGACTTTC

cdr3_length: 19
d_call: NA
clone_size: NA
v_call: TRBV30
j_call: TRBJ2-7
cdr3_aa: CALNRGAPAVSVEGHEQYF
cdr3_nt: TGTGCCCTGAACCGCGGGGCGCCGGCGGTGAGTGTAGAGGGACACGAGCAGTACTTC

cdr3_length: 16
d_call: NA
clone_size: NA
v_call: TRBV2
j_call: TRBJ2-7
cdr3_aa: CASSEVGTFASYEQYF
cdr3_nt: TGTGCCAGCAGTGAAGTAGGGACATTCGCTTCCTACGAGCAGTACTTC

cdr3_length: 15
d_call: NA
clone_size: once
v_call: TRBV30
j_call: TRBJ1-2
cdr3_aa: CAWSAGWFTDYGYTF
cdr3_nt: TGTGCCTGGAGTGCAGGGTGGTTTACCGACTATGGCTACACCTTC

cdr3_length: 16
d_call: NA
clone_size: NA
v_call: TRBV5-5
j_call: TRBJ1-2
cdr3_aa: CASSFQGRSSSYGYTF
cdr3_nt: TGTGCCAGCAGCTTCCAGGGCCGGTCTTCGTCTTATGGCTACACCTTC